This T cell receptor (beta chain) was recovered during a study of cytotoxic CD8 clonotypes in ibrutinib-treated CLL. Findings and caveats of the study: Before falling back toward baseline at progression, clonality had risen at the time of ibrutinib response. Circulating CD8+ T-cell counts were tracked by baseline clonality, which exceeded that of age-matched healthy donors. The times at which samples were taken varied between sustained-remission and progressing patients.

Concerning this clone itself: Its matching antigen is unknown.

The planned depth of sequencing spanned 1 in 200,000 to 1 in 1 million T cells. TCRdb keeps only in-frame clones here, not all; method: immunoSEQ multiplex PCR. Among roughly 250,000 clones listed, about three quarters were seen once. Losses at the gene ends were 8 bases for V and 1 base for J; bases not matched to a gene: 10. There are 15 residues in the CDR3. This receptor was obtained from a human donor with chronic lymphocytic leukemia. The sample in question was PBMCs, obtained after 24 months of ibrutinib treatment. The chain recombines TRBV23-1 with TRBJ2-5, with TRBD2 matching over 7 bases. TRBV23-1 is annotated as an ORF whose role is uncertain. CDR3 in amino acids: CASGSSGDRQETQYF. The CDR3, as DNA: TGCGCCAGCGGTTCTAGCGGAGATCGCCAAGAGACCCAGTACTTC.